A selection of T cell receptor beta chains follows, all from one sample in a study of cytomegalovirus exposure and HLA in healthy donors. Assay used: immunoSEQ multiplex PCR; TCRdb lists only in-frame clones, some missing. The sample includes about 90,000 clones, approximately 68% seen only once; the top ten take 20% to 25%. The sample was PBMCs. The source is a woman aged 50 to 60 in good health and CMV-seropositive. Each CDR3 is given with its conserved first and last residue. The D gene is left open where the match is weak. Clone size is not always given. Where it is, it says once, few, many or a class for expanded clones.

clone_size: -; j_call: TRBJ2-7; d_call: -; v_call: TRBV5-6; cdr3_aa: CASSLEAGRNYEQYF; cdr3_nt: TGTGCCAGCAGCTTGGAAGCTGGGAGGAACTACGAGCAGTACTTC
clone_size: -; j_call: TRBJ2-7; d_call: TRBD2; v_call: TRBV27; cdr3_aa: CASSLSGTSGGPSFYEQYF; cdr3_nt: TGTGCCAGCAGCCTCTCCGGGACTAGCGGGGGGCCATCCTTTTACGAGCAGTACTTC
clone_size: -; j_call: TRBJ1-5; d_call: TRBD1; v_call: TRBV19; cdr3_aa: CASSSYPGGQPQHF; cdr3_nt: TGTGCCAGTAGTTCATACCCAGGGGGCCAGCCCCAGCATTTT
clone_size: -; j_call: TRBJ1-1; d_call: -; v_call: TRBV6-1; cdr3_aa: CASSEVTAGAEAFF; cdr3_nt: TGTGCCAGCAGTGAAGTTACAGCGGGCGCTGAAGCTTTCTTT
clone_size: -; j_call: TRBJ2-2; d_call: -; v_call: TRBV7-6; cdr3_aa: CASSLGWGGLGTGELFF; cdr3_nt: TGTGCCAGCAGCTTAGGCTGGGGCGGCTTGGGCACCGGGGAGCTGTTTTTT
clone_size: -; j_call: TRBJ1-4; d_call: -; v_call: TRBV7-9; cdr3_aa: CASSSRTVPDRWDNEKLFF; cdr3_nt: TGTGCCAGCAGCTCCCGCACGGTGCCAGACAGGTGGGATAATGAAAAACTGTTTTTT
clone_size: -; j_call: TRBJ2-3; d_call: -; v_call: TRBV6-1; cdr3_aa: CASSPTGTTDTQYF; cdr3_nt: TGTGCCAGCAGTCCTACTGGGACTACAGATACGCAGTATTTT
clone_size: -; j_call: TRBJ1-5; d_call: TRBD1; v_call: TRBV28; cdr3_aa: CASSLGTGGQPQHF; cdr3_nt: TGTGCCAGCAGTTTAGGGACAGGGGGTCAGCCCCAGCATTTT
clone_size: -; j_call: TRBJ1-1; d_call: -; v_call: TRBV28; cdr3_aa: CASRKGGTEAFF; cdr3_nt: TGTGCCAGCAGAAAAGGGGGAACTGAAGCTTTCTTT
clone_size: -; j_call: TRBJ2-1; d_call: TRBD2; v_call: TRBV5-1; cdr3_aa: CASSPLAGGDNEQFF; cdr3_nt: TGCGCCAGCAGCCCCCTTGCGGGGGGAGACAATGAGCAGTTCTTC
clone_size: -; j_call: TRBJ1-5; d_call: TRBD1; v_call: TRBV28; cdr3_aa: CANAGTGEQPQHF; cdr3_nt: TGTGCCAACGCCGGGACAGGGGAACAGCCCCAGCATTTT
clone_size: -; j_call: TRBJ2-3; d_call: -; v_call: TRBV7-6; cdr3_aa: CASSSDWPTDTQYF; cdr3_nt: TGTGCCAGCAGCTCGGACTGGCCCACAGATACGCAGTATTTT
clone_size: once; j_call: TRBJ1-5; d_call: -; v_call: TRBV15; cdr3_aa: CATSRAGTGIQPQHF; cdr3_nt: TGTGCCACCAGCAGAGCGGGTACAGGGATCCAGCCCCAGCATTTT